This record looks at one T cell receptor (beta chain) sequence and its context. The sample is drawn from a study of blood T cell repertoires in COVID-19. Sequencing used immunoSEQ multiplex PCR; TCRdb keeps in-frame clones, though not all of them. The sample carries tens of thousands of clones, 78% recorded once. CDR3 size: 13 residues. V dropped 2 bases and J dropped 5 bases, with 9 bases sitting between them. In germline, CDR1 is SGHDN, CDR2 FVKESK. The TCR comes from a man between 70 and 80 years old with COVID-19, enrolled during active disease. V gene TRBV14 combines with J gene TRBJ1-2; D perhaps matches TRBD1 (6 bases). Material: peripheral blood. CDR3 loop: CASSQRQAYGYTF. DNA of the CDR3: TGTGCCAGCAGCCAACGACAGGCGTATGGCTACACCTTC.